The rows below give T cell receptor beta chains drawn from one sample of a study of response to subunit inactivated influenza vaccine. TCRdb passed the RT-PCR reads through MiXCR, listing each CDR3 protein once. Of around 760,000 distinct CDR3 sequences listed, more than 11% are singletons. The specimen comprised PBMCs from blood, sampled about 14 days before vaccination. These receptors all stem from a man aged 45-65 years who received an inactivated influenza vaccine. Both conserved end residues are part of each CDR3. Fields, in order: CDR3 length, D gene, clone size, J gene, V gene, CDR3 protein, CDR3 DNA. A D gene is named only where the DNA matches it firmly. Only some rows state a clone size, as once, few, many or a class for expanded clones.

cdr3_length: 18; d_call: TRBD2; clone_size: NA; j_call: TRBJ2-3; v_call: TRBV11-2; cdr3_aa: CASSQRSGGPSSTDTQYF; cdr3_nt: TGTGCCAGCAGCCAGAGGAGCGGGGGACCCTCTAGCACAGATACGCAGTATTTT
cdr3_length: 17; d_call: NA; clone_size: NA; j_call: TRBJ2-5; v_call: TRBV7-2; cdr3_aa: CASSLGARGDFKETQYF; cdr3_nt: TGTGCCAGCAGCTTAGGGGCCAGGGGGGATTTCAAGGAGACCCAGTACTTC
cdr3_length: 16; d_call: NA; clone_size: few; j_call: TRBJ2-1; v_call: TRBV6-5; cdr3_aa: CASSYSRGPSYNEQFF; cdr3_nt: TGTGCCAGCAGTTACTCTCGCGGACCATCCTACAATGAGCAGTTCTTC
cdr3_length: 15; d_call: TRBD1; clone_size: many; j_call: TRBJ2-1; v_call: TRBV9; cdr3_aa: CASSVVGTGYNEQFF; cdr3_nt: TGTGCCAGCAGCGTAGTAGGGACAGGATACAATGAGCAGTTCTTC
cdr3_length: 17; d_call: TRBD2; clone_size: NA; j_call: TRBJ2-2; v_call: TRBV7-2; cdr3_aa: CASSLSGTSGRVGELFF; cdr3_nt: TGTGCCAGCAGCTTATCAGGGACTAGCGGGAGAGTCGGGGAGCTGTTTTTT
cdr3_length: 12; d_call: NA; clone_size: few; j_call: TRBJ2-1; v_call: TRBV2; cdr3_aa: CASSERGNEQFF; cdr3_nt: TGTGCCAGCAGTGAACGCGGGAATGAGCAGTTCTTC
cdr3_length: 14; d_call: NA; clone_size: many; j_call: TRBJ2-3; v_call: TRBV4-2; cdr3_aa: CASSQRDSTDTQYF; cdr3_nt: TGTGCCAGCAGCCAACGGGATAGCACAGATACGCAGTATTTT
cdr3_length: 13; d_call: NA; clone_size: many; j_call: TRBJ1-1; v_call: TRBV12-3/TRBV12-4; cdr3_aa: CASSLGANTEAFF; cdr3_nt: TGTGCCAGCAGTTTAGGGGCGAACACTGAAGCTTTCTTT
cdr3_length: 14; d_call: TRBD2; clone_size: NA; j_call: TRBJ2-5; v_call: TRBV12-3/TRBV12-4; cdr3_aa: CASSFGTRTETQYF; cdr3_nt: TGTGCCAGCAGTTTCGGGACTAGGACAGAGACCCAGTACTTC
cdr3_length: 14; d_call: NA; clone_size: few; j_call: TRBJ1-4; v_call: TRBV5-1; cdr3_aa: CASSLEPGNEKLFF; cdr3_nt: TGCGCCAGCAGCTTGGAGCCGGGGAATGAAAAACTGTTTTTT
cdr3_length: 14; d_call: NA; clone_size: NA; j_call: TRBJ1-2; v_call: TRBV5-1; cdr3_aa: CASSLTQDNYGYTF; cdr3_nt: TGCGCCAGCAGCTTGACGCAAGATAACTATGGCTACACCTTC
cdr3_length: 18; d_call: TRBD2; clone_size: NA; j_call: TRBJ2-2; v_call: TRBV7-8; cdr3_aa: CASSLLAGGPVSTGELFF; cdr3_nt: TGTGCCAGCAGCTTATTAGCGGGAGGGCCAGTAAGCACCGGGGAGCTGTTTTTT
cdr3_length: 18; d_call: TRBD2; clone_size: NA; j_call: TRBJ2-1; v_call: TRBV5-5; cdr3_aa: CASSSEDYFVAGVDEQFF; cdr3_nt: TGTGCCAGCAGCTCAGAAGACTACTTTGTAGCGGGAGTAGATGAGCAGTTCTTC
cdr3_length: 14; d_call: NA; clone_size: few; j_call: TRBJ2-7; v_call: TRBV5-6; cdr3_aa: CASSSNRASYEQYF; cdr3_nt: TGTGCCAGCAGCTCCAACAGGGCTTCCTACGAGCAGTACTTC
cdr3_length: 13; d_call: NA; clone_size: few; j_call: TRBJ2-1; v_call: TRBV29-1; cdr3_aa: CSAYTHSYNEQFF; cdr3_nt: TGCAGCGCGTACACCCACTCCTACAATGAGCAGTTCTTC
cdr3_length: 15; d_call: NA; clone_size: NA; j_call: TRBJ2-2; v_call: TRBV20-1; cdr3_aa: CSAREPTRPYGELFF; cdr3_nt: TGCAGTGCTAGGGAACCGACTAGGCCCTACGGGGAGCTGTTTTTT
cdr3_length: 15; d_call: NA; clone_size: NA; j_call: TRBJ1-2; v_call: TRBV5-1; cdr3_aa: CASSLGSLANYGYTF; cdr3_nt: TGCGCCAGCAGCTTGGGAAGTCTAGCTAACTATGGCTACACCTTC
cdr3_length: 12; d_call: NA; clone_size: few; j_call: TRBJ2-7; v_call: TRBV20-1; cdr3_aa: CSAPRDLYEQYF; cdr3_nt: TGCAGTGCCCCCAGGGACCTCTACGAGCAGTACTTC
cdr3_length: 20; d_call: TRBD2; clone_size: NA; j_call: TRBJ2-1; v_call: TRBV27; cdr3_aa: CASIPGGAGLSGIFWDEQFF; cdr3_nt: TGTGCCAGCATCCCGGGGGGGGCCGGGCTATCGGGGATTTTCTGGGATGAGCAGTTCTTC
cdr3_length: 18; d_call: NA; clone_size: many; j_call: TRBJ2-3; v_call: TRBV30; cdr3_aa: CAWSEALGRGYYTDTQYF; cdr3_nt: TGTGCCTGGAGTGAGGCCCTGGGCAGGGGATATTACACAGATACGCAGTATTTT
cdr3_length: 13; d_call: NA; clone_size: NA; j_call: TRBJ2-1; v_call: TRBV20-1; cdr3_aa: CSARVTAKEEQFF; cdr3_nt: TGCAGTGCTAGAGTTACCGCCAAGGAGGAGCAGTTCTTC
cdr3_length: 15; d_call: NA; clone_size: few; j_call: TRBJ2-1; v_call: TRBV20-1; cdr3_aa: CSAPVRTTPYNEQFF; cdr3_nt: TGCAGTGCCCCCGTCCGGACTACACCCTACAATGAGCAGTTCTTC
cdr3_length: 13; d_call: TRBD1; clone_size: NA; j_call: TRBJ1-2; v_call: TRBV20-1; cdr3_aa: CSATGTGSYGYTF; cdr3_nt: TGCAGTGCTACCGGGACAGGGTCCTATGGCTACACCTTC
cdr3_length: 17; d_call: TRBD2; clone_size: few; j_call: TRBJ2-1; v_call: TRBV20-1; cdr3_aa: CSARAAGGPRPYNEQFF; cdr3_nt: TGCAGTGCTAGAGCAGCGGGAGGGCCTAGACCCTACAATGAGCAGTTCTTC
cdr3_length: 12; d_call: NA; clone_size: many; j_call: TRBJ1-1; v_call: TRBV29-1; cdr3_aa: CSVVTEGTEAFF; cdr3_nt: TGCAGCGTTGTGACGGAAGGCACTGAAGCTTTCTTT
cdr3_length: 14; d_call: NA; clone_size: NA; j_call: TRBJ2-7; v_call: TRBV6-2/TRBV6-3; cdr3_aa: CASRPGTSDREQYF; cdr3_nt: TGTGCCAGCAGACCCGGGACAAGTGATAGGGAGCAGTACTTC
cdr3_length: 14; d_call: NA; clone_size: many; j_call: TRBJ2-7; v_call: TRBV20-1; cdr3_aa: CSARPYREITEQYF; cdr3_nt: TGCAGTGCTAGACCTTACAGGGAAATCACCGAGCAGTACTTC
cdr3_length: 15; d_call: NA; clone_size: few; j_call: TRBJ2-1; v_call: TRBV4-3; cdr3_aa: CASSHYGGPFDEQFF; cdr3_nt: TGCGCCAGCAGCCATTACGGGGGGCCATTCGATGAGCAGTTCTTC
cdr3_length: 16; d_call: TRBD2; clone_size: few; j_call: TRBJ2-3; v_call: TRBV5-1; cdr3_aa: CASSLVLAASTDTQYF; cdr3_nt: TGCGCCAGCAGCTTGGTCCTAGCGGCTAGCACAGATACGCAGTATTTT
cdr3_length: 16; d_call: NA; clone_size: NA; j_call: TRBJ2-2; v_call: TRBV5-1; cdr3_aa: CASSLMGLRNTGELFF; cdr3_nt: TGCGCCAGCAGCTTGATGGGCCTCAGAAACACCGGGGAGCTGTTTTTT
cdr3_length: 14; d_call: NA; clone_size: NA; j_call: TRBJ2-1; v_call: TRBV28; cdr3_aa: CASSYRVSYNEQFF; cdr3_nt: TGTGCCAGCAGTTACAGGGTGTCTTACAATGAGCAGTTCTTC
cdr3_length: 14; d_call: TRBD1; clone_size: few; j_call: TRBJ1-2; v_call: TRBV9; cdr3_aa: CASSVGTGADGYTF; cdr3_nt: TGTGCCAGCAGCGTAGGGACAGGGGCGGATGGCTACACCTTC
cdr3_length: 15; d_call: NA; clone_size: few; j_call: TRBJ2-2; v_call: TRBV6-1; cdr3_aa: CASSVSGAYTGELFF; cdr3_nt: TGTGCCAGCAGTGTGTCAGGGGCGTACACCGGGGAGCTGTTTTTT
cdr3_length: 14; d_call: NA; clone_size: NA; j_call: TRBJ1-1; v_call: TRBV20-1; cdr3_aa: CSARVGGLNTEAFF; cdr3_nt: TGCAGTGCTAGAGTGGGGGGACTGAACACTGAAGCTTTCTTT
cdr3_length: 15; d_call: NA; clone_size: few; j_call: TRBJ2-3; v_call: TRBV11-1; cdr3_aa: CASSSEGSGADTQYF; cdr3_nt: TGTGCCAGCAGCTCAGAAGGGTCCGGGGCAGATACGCAGTATTTT
cdr3_length: 12; d_call: NA; clone_size: NA; j_call: TRBJ2-1; v_call: TRBV3-1; cdr3_aa: CASSQVSNEQFF; cdr3_nt: TGTGCCAGCAGCCAAGTATCAAATGAGCAGTTCTTC
cdr3_length: 15; d_call: TRBD1; clone_size: few; j_call: TRBJ2-3; v_call: TRBV18; cdr3_aa: CASSQDRGTTDTQYF; cdr3_nt: TGTGCCAGCTCACAAGACAGGGGGACGACAGATACGCAGTATTTT
cdr3_length: 15; d_call: NA; clone_size: few; j_call: TRBJ2-7; v_call: TRBV27; cdr3_aa: CASSLLGGAEYEQYF; cdr3_nt: TGTGCCAGCAGTTTACTTGGGGGGGCCGAGTACGAGCAGTACTTC
cdr3_length: 15; d_call: TRBD1; clone_size: NA; j_call: TRBJ2-7; v_call: TRBV7-2; cdr3_aa: CASSLAGQGGYEQYF; cdr3_nt: TGTGCCAGCAGCTTGGCGGGACAGGGAGGATACGAGCAGTACTTC
cdr3_length: 14; d_call: TRBD2; clone_size: NA; j_call: TRBJ2-5; v_call: TRBV9; cdr3_aa: CASGAGGFVETQYF; cdr3_nt: TGTGCCAGCGGGGCGGGGGGTTTTGTGGAGACCCAGTACTTC
cdr3_length: 14; d_call: NA; clone_size: NA; j_call: TRBJ2-7; v_call: TRBV29-1; cdr3_aa: CSVELVGHGYEQYF; cdr3_nt: TGCAGCGTTGAATTGGTTGGACACGGCTACGAGCAGTACTTC
cdr3_length: 12; d_call: NA; clone_size: NA; j_call: TRBJ1-4; v_call: TRBV29-1; cdr3_aa: CSVGGTNEKLFF; cdr3_nt: TGCAGCGTCGGAGGGACTAATGAAAAACTGTTTTTT
cdr3_length: 14; d_call: NA; clone_size: NA; j_call: TRBJ1-2; v_call: TRBV11-2; cdr3_aa: CASTELGSHYGYTF; cdr3_nt: TGTGCCAGTACCGAGCTTGGGTCTCACTATGGCTACACCTTC
cdr3_length: 17; d_call: NA; clone_size: few; j_call: TRBJ1-4; v_call: TRBV7-9; cdr3_aa: CASSTLRSRGNNEKLFF; cdr3_nt: TGTGCCAGCAGCACTCTCCGCTCCCGTGGAAATAATGAAAAACTGTTTTTT
cdr3_length: 14; d_call: TRBD1; clone_size: few; j_call: TRBJ2-7; v_call: TRBV12-3/TRBV12-4; cdr3_aa: CASSRQGFTYEQYF; cdr3_nt: TGTGCCAGCAGCCGACAGGGCTTTACCTACGAGCAGTACTTC
cdr3_length: 15; d_call: TRBD2; clone_size: few; j_call: TRBJ2-1; v_call: TRBV4-3; cdr3_aa: CASSQDGGATGEQFF; cdr3_nt: TGCGCCAGCAGCCAAGACGGGGGGGCCACTGGTGAGCAGTTCTTC
cdr3_length: 16; d_call: TRBD2; clone_size: few; j_call: TRBJ2-3; v_call: TRBV28; cdr3_aa: CASSLNGLAGADTQYF; cdr3_nt: TGTGCCAGCAGTCTAAACGGACTAGCGGGAGCAGATACGCAGTATTTT
cdr3_length: 14; d_call: NA; clone_size: few; j_call: TRBJ2-5; v_call: TRBV2; cdr3_aa: CASSWERGQETQYF; cdr3_nt: TGTGCCAGCTCGTGGGAGAGGGGCCAAGAGACCCAGTACTTC
cdr3_length: 15; d_call: TRBD1; clone_size: NA; j_call: TRBJ1-4; v_call: TRBV28; cdr3_aa: CASSSLRGRNEKLFF; cdr3_nt: TGTGCCAGCAGTTCACTCAGGGGGCGGAATGAAAAACTGTTTTTT
cdr3_length: 15; d_call: NA; clone_size: few; j_call: TRBJ2-4; v_call: TRBV28; cdr3_aa: CASSLAGDAKNIQYF; cdr3_nt: TGTGCCAGCAGTTTGGCAGGCGACGCCAAAAACATTCAGTACTTC
cdr3_length: 12; d_call: TRBD1; clone_size: few; j_call: TRBJ2-2; v_call: TRBV7-2; cdr3_aa: CASSLETGGLFF; cdr3_nt: TGTGCCAGCAGCTTAGAGACAGGGGGGCTGTTTTTT